These 24 T cell receptor beta chains were all obtained from the same sample, sequenced in a study of technical replicates of blood from a few donors. This table comes from immunoSEQ multiplex PCR, and its TCRdb copy is limited to in-frame clones, with some not included. This sample yields 80,000 to 100,000 clones, of which nearly 97% are seen a single time; more than 0.2% belongs to the top ten. The specimen was T cells isolated from PBMCs. The receptors here all came from a human donor in good health.

The rearrangement uses TRBV7-2 and TRBJ2-3, with 10 bases fitting TRBD2. After removal of 7 bases from V and 4 bases from J, the junction contained 8 bases not matched to a gene. The CDR3 covers 15 residues. Germline V gene lookup returns CDR1 SGHTA and CDR2 FQGNSA. The CDR3 bases are TGTGCCAGCACTAGCGGGGGCTCCTTTCCAGATACGCAGTATTTT. Amino acids: CASTSGGSFPDTQYF. Full variable domain (outside the CDR3, taken from reference TRBV7-2 and TRBJ2-3): GAGVSQSPSNKVTEKGKDVELRCDPISGHTALYWYRQSLGQGLEFLIYFQGNSAPDKSGLPSDRFSAERTGGSVSTLTIQRTQQEDSAVYLCASTSGGSFPDTQYFGPGTRLTVL.

This clone was seen a few times. The CDR3 sequence is CAWSEIYRETIDTEAFF. Written as DNA, the CDR3 is TGTGCCTGGAGTGAGATTTACAGGGAAACGATCGACACTGAAGCTTTCTTT. V and J are TRBV30 and TRBJ1-1; TRBD1 is a possible D gene (6 bases). Germline V gene sequence: CDR1 GTSNPN, CDR2 SVGIG (reference sequence). V lost 1 base and J lost 3, with 21 bases in between. The CDR3 runs 17 residues.

The rearrangement links TRBV6-6 to TRBJ2-1; D perhaps matches TRBD1 (6 bases). This CDR3 is 16 amino acids long. Germline loops: CDR1 MNHNY, CDR2 SVGAGI (reference sequence). The ends were cut back, 1 base at V and 16 bases at J, with 26 bases in the middle. This CDR3 is CASSYFQGRDALGAFF. CDR3 nucleotides: TGTGCCAGCAGTTACTTTCAGGGGCGAGATGCCTTGGGGGCATTCTTC.

V and J are TRBV6-1 and TRBJ1-3; 8 bases map to TRBD1. Trimming at V came to 4 bases and at J to 0 bases, leaving 2 bases not matched to a gene. CDR1 and CDR2 (germline): MNHNS, SASEGT. The CDR3 runs to 15 residues. The CDR3 DNA is TGTGCCAGCAGTGGGACAGGGTTCTCTGGAAACACCATATATTTT. This gives the protein CASSGTGFSGNTIYF.

This chain joins TRBV5-1 and TRBJ2-1; 10 bases are shared with TRBD2. V was pared by 4 bases and J by 4 bases, with 11 bases of the junction left unmatched. The CDR3 has 17 amino acids. Germline lookup yields CDR1 SGHRS and CDR2 YFSETQ. The CDR3 DNA is TGCGCCAGCAGCCTACATGGACTAGCGGAGATATACAATGAGCAGTTCTTC. Translated, it gives CASSLHGLAEIYNEQFF.

This clone was detected only a few times. The rearrangement links TRBV15 to TRBJ1-5; the D gene is possibly TRBD1 (6 bases). CDR3 size: 15 residues. V lost 4 bases to trimming and J lost 4 bases, with 14 bases between them. Germline loops: CDR1 LNHNV, CDR2 YYDKDF (reference sequence). CDR3: CATSKGDIQNQPQHF. DNA of the CDR3: TGTGCCACCAGCAAAGGGGACATTCAAAATCAGCCCCAGCATTTT.

This rearrangement joins TRBV4-1 to TRBJ2-2; 10 bases map to TRBD1. Germline CDR1 and CDR2: MGHRA and YSYEKL. CDR3 length equals 17 residues. V was pared by 0 bases and J by 4 bases, with 5 bases of the junction left unmatched. The CDR3 DNA reads TGCGCCAGCAGCCAAGAACCGGGACAGGGGATCACCGGGGAGCTGTTTTTT. It specifies CASSQEPGQGITGELFF.

This clone has just one count. The V and J genes are TRBV11-2 and TRBJ1-1; 7 nucleotides agree with TRBD1. V shed 5 bases, J shed 4 bases, and the junction held 16 bases outside the gene matches. In germline, CDR1 is SGHAT, CDR2 FQNNGV. This CDR3 has 17 residues. For the CDR3, the DNA is TGTGCCAGCAGCCCCCGGGACAGCCCCCTCTGGGGCACTGAAGCTTTCTTT. This codes for CASSPRDSPLWGTEAFF. Drawing the rest from reference TRBV11-2 and TRBJ1-1, the complete variable domain is EAGVAQSPRYKIIEKRQSVAFWCNPISGHATLYWYQQILGQGPKLLIQFQNNGVVDDSQLPKDRFSAERLKGVDSTLKIQPAKLEDSAVYLCASSPRDSPLWGTEAFFGQGTRLTVV.

V is TRBV5-1 and J is TRBJ2-5, with TRBD1 matching over 7 bases. V shed 4 bases, J shed 5 bases, and the junction held 11 bases outside the gene matches. This CDR3 has 15 amino acids. The germline gives CDR1 SGHRS, CDR2 YFSETQ. The CDR3 reads CASSTGTASRETQYF. DNA of the CDR3: TGCGCCAGCAGCACCGGGACAGCCTCTCGGGAGACCCAGTACTTC.

The V and J genes are TRBV28 and TRBJ2-3, with 8 bases that match TRBD1. The CDR3 spans 15 residues. V shed 6 bases and J 4 bases; nucleotides not matched to a gene: 9. Germline V gene sequence: CDR1 MDHEN, CDR2 SYDVKM. This CDR3 reads CASSFRGRIADTQYF. The CDR3 nucleotides read TGTGCCAGCAGCTTCAGGGGGCGAATCGCAGATACGCAGTATTTT.

The table lists this clone with a count of one. The gene calls are TRBV6-1 and TRBJ2-2; D is ambiguous. Trimming shortened V by 0 bases and J by 6 bases, and 20 bases separated the two germline ends. CDR3 length: 18 amino acids. Germline lookup yields CDR1 MNHNS and CDR2 SASEGT. The DNA of the CDR3 is TGTGCCAGCAGTGAAGCGGTGTTCGTGAGTAGATCCGCCGGGGAGCTGTTTTTT. This sequence encodes CASSEAVFVSRSAGELFF.

The V call is TRBV11-3, the J call TRBJ2-2, with 7 bases aligning to TRBD2. Trimming took 5 bases from V and 1 from J; bases not matched to a gene: 7. From germline, CDR1 is SGHNT and CDR2 YENEEA. The CDR3 sequence is 16 residues long. The CDR3 bases are TGTGCCAGCAGCACCCGACTAGCCGAGAACACCGGGGAGCTGTTTTTT. This translates into CASSTRLAENTGELFF.

V and J are TRBV14 and TRBJ1-1; 8 bases fit TRBD1. This CDR3 has 15 amino acids. Germline lookup yields CDR1 SGHDN and CDR2 FVKESK. The ends lost 1 base at V and 3 bases at J; junction bases unmatched: 4. The CDR3 DNA sequence: TGTGCCAGCAGCCAAGCGACAGGGGATTACACTGAAGCTTTCTTT. This translates into CASSQATGDYTEAFF.

The chain is built from TRBV5-1 and TRBJ2-3, with a tentative D call TRBD1 (5 bases). V lost 0 bases to trimming and J lost 1 base, with 6 bases between them. The length of the CDR3 is 14 residues. Germline lookup yields CDR1 SGHRS and CDR2 YFSETQ. The CDR3 nucleotides are TGCGCCAGCAGCTTGGGCAGGGGCACAGATACGCAGTATTTT. Translating gives CASSLGRGTDTQYF.

The chain employs TRBV5-1 and TRBJ1-1, with 7 bases fitting TRBD1. This CDR3 is built from 15 residues. Germline values: CDR1 SGHRS, CDR2 YFSETQ. With V trimmed by 2 bases and J by 5 bases, 9 bases remained unmatched. The CDR3 reads CASSFGDSSGTEAFF. In DNA, the CDR3 is TGCGCCAGCAGCTTTGGGGACAGCTCGGGGACTGAAGCTTTCTTT.

The gene calls are TRBV6-5 and TRBJ2-2; TRBD2 agrees at 7 bases. V trimming: 4 bases; J trimming: 4 bases; junction bases outside the gene matches: 6. Germline V gene data show CDR1 as MNHEY and CDR2 as SVGAGI. The CDR3 has 15 residues. The CDR3: CASSSGGGGTGELFF. The CDR3 coding sequence is TGTGCCAGCAGTTCCGGTGGGGGGGGCACCGGGGAGCTGTTTTTT.

This clone appeared once. The gene calls are TRBV5-6 and TRBJ2-3, with 13 nucleotides matching TRBD2. Germline V gives CDR1 SGHDT, CDR2 YYEEEE. Unmatched junction bases numbered 8, after V lost 3 bases and J lost 4 bases. The CDR3 extends over 17 amino acids. CDR3 loop: CASSSRLAGGWADTQYF. CDR3 in DNA: TGTGCCAGCAGCTCCCGACTAGCGGGGGGATGGGCAGATACGCAGTATTTT.

CDR3 DNA sequence: TGTGCCAGCAGCCAAGACTCAGAACCGGGACTAGCGGATTTTTACGAGCAGTACTTC. It translates to CASSQDSEPGLADFYEQYF. The gene calls are TRBV4-2 and TRBJ2-7, with 11 bases that match TRBD2. CDR1 and CDR2 from the germline V gene are LGHNA and YNFKEQ. This CDR3 has 19 residues. V dropped 0 bases and J dropped 4; count of bases not matched to a gene: 14.

The CDR3 loop is CASSLPGFGETQYF. The CDR3 DNA reads as TGTGCCAGCAGTTTACCGGGGTTCGGAGAGACCCAGTACTTC. V usage is TRBV27 and J usage is TRBJ2-5; D perhaps matches TRBD2 (5 bases). Trimming took 2 bases from V and 4 from J, leaving 11 bases between them. The CDR3 extends over 14 amino acids. The V gene's germline CDR1 is MNHEY and CDR2 SMNVEV (reference sequence).

The V and J genes are TRBV7-6 and TRBJ1-2, with TRBD1 as a possible D gene (5 bases). The CDR3 consists of 16 residues. Per germline, CDR1 SGHVS and CDR2 FNYEAQ. Trimming removed 1 base at V and 3 bases at J, with 15 bases between. As DNA, the CDR3 is TGTGCCAGCAGCTTAGAAGCAGCGGGGACCCACTATGGCTACACCTTC. It codes for CASSLEAAGTHYGYTF.

The rearrangement uses TRBV29-1 and TRBJ2-5, with TRBD2 matching 11 bases. The junction had 9 bases not matched to a gene; V was cut back by 4 bases and J by 5 bases. Per germline, CDR1 SQVTM and CDR2 ANQGSEA. The CDR3 extends over 15 amino acids. The chain's CDR3 is CSVVAGGSRWETQYF. CDR3 in DNA: TGCAGCGTTGTAGCGGGAGGGTCCAGGTGGGAGACCCAGTACTTC.

The CDR3 DNA sequence: TGTGCCAGCAGTGGGAACAGGCTCAATCAGCCCCAGCATTTT. This encodes CASSGNRLNQPQHF. The chain joins TRBV2 to TRBJ1-5; weak D call: TRBD1 (5 bases). Germline values: CDR1 SNHLY, CDR2 FYNNEI. V was cut by 4 bases and J by 3 bases, with 10 bases left in between. This CDR3 has 14 residues.

The CDR3 bases are TGCGCCAGCAGGGGAGGGGGGGCTAGCAATCAGCCCCAGCATTTT. As protein: CASRGGGASNQPQHF. The chain employs TRBV10-2 and TRBJ1-5, with TRBD1 as a possible D gene (6 bases). This CDR3 is 15 amino acids long. Trimming cost V 6 bases and J 0 bases, with 12 bases left between them. Germline V gene sequence: CDR1 WSHSY, CDR2 SAAADI.

The gene calls are TRBV30 and TRBJ1-2; perhaps TRBD1 as D (6 bases). The CDR3 runs to 13 residues. V lost 1 base and J lost 11, with 17 bases in between. Germline V gives CDR1 GTSNPN, CDR2 SVGIG (reference sequence). DNA of the CDR3: TGTGCCTGGAGTGACCAGGGGTTTAGTGCTTACACCTTC. Translation: CAWSDQGFSAYTF.